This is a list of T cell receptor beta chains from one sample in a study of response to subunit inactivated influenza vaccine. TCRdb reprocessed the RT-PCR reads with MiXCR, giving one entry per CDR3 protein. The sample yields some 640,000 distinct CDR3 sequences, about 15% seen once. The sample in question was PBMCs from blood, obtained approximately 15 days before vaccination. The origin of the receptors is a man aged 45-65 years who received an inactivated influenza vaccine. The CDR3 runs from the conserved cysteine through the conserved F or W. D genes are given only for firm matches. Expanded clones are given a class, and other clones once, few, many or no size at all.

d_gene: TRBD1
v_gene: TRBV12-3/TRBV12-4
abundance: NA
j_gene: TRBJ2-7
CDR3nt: TGTGCCAGCAGTCTAGGGGACAGAAGCGAGCAGTACTTC
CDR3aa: CASSLGDRSEQYF

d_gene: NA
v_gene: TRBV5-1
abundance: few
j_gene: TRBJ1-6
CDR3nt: TGCGCCAGCAGCTTCGACAGCAATTCACCCCTCCACTTT
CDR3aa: CASSFDSNSPLHF

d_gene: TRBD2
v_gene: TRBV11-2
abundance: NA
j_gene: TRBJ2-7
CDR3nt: TGTGCCAGCAGCTCTAGGACTAGCGGGGACTCCTACGAGCAGTACTTC
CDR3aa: CASSSRTSGDSYEQYF

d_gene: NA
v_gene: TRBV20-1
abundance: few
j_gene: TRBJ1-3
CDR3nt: TGCAGTGCCACCCTAGATGGAAACACCATATATTTT
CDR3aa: CSATLDGNTIYF

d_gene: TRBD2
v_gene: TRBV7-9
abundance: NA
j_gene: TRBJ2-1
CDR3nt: TGTGCCAGCAGCTGGGGGGGGAACAATGAGCAGTTCTTC
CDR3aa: CASSWGGNNEQFF

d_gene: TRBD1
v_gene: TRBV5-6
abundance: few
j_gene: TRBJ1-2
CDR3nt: TGTGCCAGCAGCCACGACAGGGCGCCCTATGGCTACACCTTC
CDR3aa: CASSHDRAPYGYTF

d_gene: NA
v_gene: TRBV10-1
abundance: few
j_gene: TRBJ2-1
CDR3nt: TGCGCCAGCAGCAGAGAAATAGACAATGAGCAGTTCTTC
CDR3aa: CASSREIDNEQFF

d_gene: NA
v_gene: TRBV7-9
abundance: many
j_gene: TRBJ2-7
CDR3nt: TGTGCCAGCAGCAGGGACGTCTCCTACGAGCAGTACTTC
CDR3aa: CASSRDVSYEQYF

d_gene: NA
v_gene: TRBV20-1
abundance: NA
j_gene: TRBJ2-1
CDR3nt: TGCAGTGCTACCACAATCTATTTCTACAATGGGCAGTTCTTC
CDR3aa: CSATTIYFYNGQFF

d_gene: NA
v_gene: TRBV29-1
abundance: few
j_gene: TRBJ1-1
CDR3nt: TGCAGCGTTCTGACGGCCGCTGAAGCTTTCTTT
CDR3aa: CSVLTAAEAFF

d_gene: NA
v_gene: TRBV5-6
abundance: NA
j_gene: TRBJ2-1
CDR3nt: TGTGCCAGCAGCTTGAGGTCCGTCCTCAGTGAGCAGTTCTTC
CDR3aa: CASSLRSVLSEQFF

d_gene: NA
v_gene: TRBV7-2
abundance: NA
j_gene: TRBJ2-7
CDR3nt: TGTGCCAGCAGCATTCAGGGAAGCTTCTACGAGCAGTACTTC
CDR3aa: CASSIQGSFYEQYF

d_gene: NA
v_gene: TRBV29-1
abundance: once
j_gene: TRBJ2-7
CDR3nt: TGCAGCGTTGAAGATTTGGGCTACGAGCAGTACTTC
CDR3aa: CSVEDLGYEQYF

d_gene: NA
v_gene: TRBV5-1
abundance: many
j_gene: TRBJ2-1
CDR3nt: TGCGCCAGCAGCTTGAGCAGGGTTGGGGGCAATGAGCAGTTCTTC
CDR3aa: CASSLSRVGGNEQFF

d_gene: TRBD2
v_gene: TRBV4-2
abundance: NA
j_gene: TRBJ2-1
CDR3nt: TGTGCCAGCAGCCAAGAAGTAGCGGGAGACCTCAACAATGAGCAGTTCTTC
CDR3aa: CASSQEVAGDLNNEQFF

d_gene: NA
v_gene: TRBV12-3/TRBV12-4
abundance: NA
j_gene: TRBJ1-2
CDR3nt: TGTGCCAGCAGTTTCGCAGGGGTTAATGGCTACACCTTC
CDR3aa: CASSFAGVNGYTF

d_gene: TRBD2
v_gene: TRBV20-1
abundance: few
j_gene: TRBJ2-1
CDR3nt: TGCAGTGCCCGGACTAGCGGCCTCTCCTACAATGAGCAGTTCTTC
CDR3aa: CSARTSGLSYNEQFF

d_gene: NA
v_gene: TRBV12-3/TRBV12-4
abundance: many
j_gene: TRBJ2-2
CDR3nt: TGTGCCAGCAGTTTCGCGGGGCGGGCCGGGGAGCTGTTTTTT
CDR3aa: CASSFAGRAGELFF

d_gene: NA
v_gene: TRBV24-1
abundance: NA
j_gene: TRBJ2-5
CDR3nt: TGTGCCACCAGTGTAGGAGTCGAGGGGGAGACCCAGTACTTC
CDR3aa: CATSVGVEGETQYF

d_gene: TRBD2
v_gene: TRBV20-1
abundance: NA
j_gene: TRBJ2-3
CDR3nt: TGCAGTGCCAGAAGGGGGACTAGCGGGAGTCGGGCAGATACGCAGTATTTT
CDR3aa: CSARRGTSGSRADTQYF

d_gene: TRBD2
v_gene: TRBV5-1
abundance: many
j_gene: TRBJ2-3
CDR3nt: TGCGCCAGCAGCTCCCTAGCGGGAGGGACAGATACGCAGTATTTT
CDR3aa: CASSSLAGGTDTQYF

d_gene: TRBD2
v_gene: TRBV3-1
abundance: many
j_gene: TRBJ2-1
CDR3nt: TGTGCCAGCAGCCAAGGGCTAGCGGGAGGATACGAGCAGTTCTTC
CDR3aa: CASSQGLAGGYEQFF

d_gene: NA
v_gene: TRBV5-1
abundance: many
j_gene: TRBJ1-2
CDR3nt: TGTGCCAGCAGCTTAGAGGGAAACTATGGCTACACCTTC
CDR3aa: CASSLEGNYGYTF

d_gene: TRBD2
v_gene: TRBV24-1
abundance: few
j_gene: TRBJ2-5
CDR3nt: TGTGCCACCGGAACAGCGGGGGGCACGCTGGAGACCCAGTACTTC
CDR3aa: CATGTAGGTLETQYF

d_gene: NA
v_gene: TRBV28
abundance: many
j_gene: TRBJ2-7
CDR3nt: TGTGCCAGCAGTTTTGAGGGCCAAGGGTACGAGCAGTACTTC
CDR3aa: CASSFEGQGYEQYF

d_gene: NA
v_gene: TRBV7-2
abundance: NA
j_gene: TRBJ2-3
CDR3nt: TGTGCCAGCAGCACTAGTCCGATGGGCACAGATACGCAGTATTTT
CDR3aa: CASSTSPMGTDTQYF

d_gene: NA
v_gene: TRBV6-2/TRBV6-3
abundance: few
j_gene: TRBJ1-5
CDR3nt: TGTGCCAGCAGTTACTCTGGTTCGGGGTATCAGCCCCAGCATTTT
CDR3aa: CASSYSGSGYQPQHF

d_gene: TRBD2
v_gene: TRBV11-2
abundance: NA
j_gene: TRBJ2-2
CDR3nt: TGTGCCAGCAGCTTGCTAGCGGGGGAGGCCGGGGAGCTGTTTTTT
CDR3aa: CASSLLAGEAGELFF

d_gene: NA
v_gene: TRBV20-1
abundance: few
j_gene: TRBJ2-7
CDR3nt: TGCAGTGTTAACGTCCCCTCCCGCAGCTCCTACGAGCAGTACTTC
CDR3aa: CSVNVPSRSSYEQYF

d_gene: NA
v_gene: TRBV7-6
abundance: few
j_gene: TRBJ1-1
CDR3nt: TGTGCCAGCAGCTTATATCTAGGACAGTTCACTGAAGCTTTCTTT
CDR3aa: CASSLYLGQFTEAFF